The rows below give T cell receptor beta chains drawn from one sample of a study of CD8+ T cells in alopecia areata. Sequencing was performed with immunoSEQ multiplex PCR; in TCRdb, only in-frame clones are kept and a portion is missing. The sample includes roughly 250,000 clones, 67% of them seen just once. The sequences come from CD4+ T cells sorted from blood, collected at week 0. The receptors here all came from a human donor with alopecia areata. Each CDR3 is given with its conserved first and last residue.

CASSRQGWETQYF	13	TRBV6-5	TRBJ2-5
CASSYTFEKLFF	12	TRBV6-6	TRBJ1-4
CASSFLGGNYGYTF	14	TRBV9	TRBJ1-2
CASSQDVVRDNSPLHF	16	TRBV4-2	TRBJ1-6
CAWSRTGWYEQYF	13	TRBV30	TRBJ2-7
CAWNRGTLYEQYF	13	TRBV30	TRBJ2-7
CAMRGVDTEAFF	12	TRBV10-3	TRBJ1-1
CSVKGSETQYF	11	TRBV29-1	TRBJ2-5
CSARFLYEQYF	11	TRBV20-1	TRBJ2-7
CASSAEGQAFNGYTF	15	TRBV9	TRBJ1-2
CASSPGYNQPQHF	13	TRBV7-9	TRBJ1-5
CASSEGIGYTF	11	TRBV6-1	TRBJ1-2
CASRLQNPPLDRNTGELFF	19	TRBV9	TRBJ2-2